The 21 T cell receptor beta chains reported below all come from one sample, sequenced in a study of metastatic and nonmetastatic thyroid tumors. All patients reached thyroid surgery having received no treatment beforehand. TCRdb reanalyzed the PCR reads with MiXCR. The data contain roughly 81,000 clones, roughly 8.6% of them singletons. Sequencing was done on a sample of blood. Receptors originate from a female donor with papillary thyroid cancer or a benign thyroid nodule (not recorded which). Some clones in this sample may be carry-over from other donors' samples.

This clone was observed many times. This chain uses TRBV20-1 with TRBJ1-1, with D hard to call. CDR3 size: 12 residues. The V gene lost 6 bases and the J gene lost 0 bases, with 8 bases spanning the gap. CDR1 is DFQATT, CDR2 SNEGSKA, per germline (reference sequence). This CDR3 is CSAFYMNTEAFF. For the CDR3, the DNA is TGCAGTGCGTTTTATATGAACACTGAAGCTTTCTTT.

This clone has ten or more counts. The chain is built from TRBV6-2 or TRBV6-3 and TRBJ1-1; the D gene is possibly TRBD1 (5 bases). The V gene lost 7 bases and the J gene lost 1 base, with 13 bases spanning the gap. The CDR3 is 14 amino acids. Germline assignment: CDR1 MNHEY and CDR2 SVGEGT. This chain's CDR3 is CASTVGPRNTEAFF. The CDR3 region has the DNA TGTGCCAGCACAGTGGGGCCGAGGAACACTGAAGCTTTCTTT.

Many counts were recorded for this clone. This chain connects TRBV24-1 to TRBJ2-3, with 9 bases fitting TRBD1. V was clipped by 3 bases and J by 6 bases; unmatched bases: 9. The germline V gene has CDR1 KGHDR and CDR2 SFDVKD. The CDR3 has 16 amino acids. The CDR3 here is CATSDAPGQGPDTQYF. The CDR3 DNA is TGTGCCACCAGTGATGCACCGGGACAGGGCCCCGATACGCAGTATTTT.

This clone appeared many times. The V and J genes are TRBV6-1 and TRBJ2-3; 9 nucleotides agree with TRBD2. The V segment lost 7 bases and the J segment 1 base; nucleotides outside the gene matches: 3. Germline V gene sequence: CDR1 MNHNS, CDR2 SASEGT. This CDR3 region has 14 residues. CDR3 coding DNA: TGTGCCAGCACGTGGACTAGCGGCACAGATACGCAGTATTTT. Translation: CASTWTSGTDTQYF.

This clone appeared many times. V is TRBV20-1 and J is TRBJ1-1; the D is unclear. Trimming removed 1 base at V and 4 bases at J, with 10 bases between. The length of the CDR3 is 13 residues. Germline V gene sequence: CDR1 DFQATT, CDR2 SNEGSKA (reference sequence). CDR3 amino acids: CSARGLPGTEAFF. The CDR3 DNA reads TGCAGTGCTAGAGGACTGCCGGGCACTGAAGCTTTCTTT.

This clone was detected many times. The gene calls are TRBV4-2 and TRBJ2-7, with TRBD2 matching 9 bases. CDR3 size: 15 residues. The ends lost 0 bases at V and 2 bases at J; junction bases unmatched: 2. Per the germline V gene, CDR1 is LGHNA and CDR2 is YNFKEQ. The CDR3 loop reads CASSQDGGGAYEQYF. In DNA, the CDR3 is TGTGCCAGCAGCCAAGATGGCGGGGGGGCCTACGAGCAGTACTTC.

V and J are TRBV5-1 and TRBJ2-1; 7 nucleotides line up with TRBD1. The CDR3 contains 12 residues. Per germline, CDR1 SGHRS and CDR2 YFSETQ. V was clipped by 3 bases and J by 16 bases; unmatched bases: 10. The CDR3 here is CASSSLDREFFF. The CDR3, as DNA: TGCGCCAGCAGCTCGCTTGACAGGGAATTCTTCTTC.

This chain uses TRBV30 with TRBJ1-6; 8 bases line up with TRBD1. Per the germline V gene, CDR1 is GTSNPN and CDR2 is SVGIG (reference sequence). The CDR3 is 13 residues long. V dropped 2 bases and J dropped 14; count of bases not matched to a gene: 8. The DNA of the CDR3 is TGTGCCTGGAGTTTCGGACAGGGTAGCACCCTCCACTTT. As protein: CAWSFGQGSTLHF.

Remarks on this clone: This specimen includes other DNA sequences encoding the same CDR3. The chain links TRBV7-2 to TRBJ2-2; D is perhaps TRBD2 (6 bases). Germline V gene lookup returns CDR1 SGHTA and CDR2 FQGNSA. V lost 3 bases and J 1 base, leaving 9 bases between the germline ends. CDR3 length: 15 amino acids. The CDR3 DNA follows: TGTGCCAGCAGCTTCTGGGGAGGGAACACCGGGGAGCTGTTTTTT. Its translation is CASSFWGGNTGELFF.

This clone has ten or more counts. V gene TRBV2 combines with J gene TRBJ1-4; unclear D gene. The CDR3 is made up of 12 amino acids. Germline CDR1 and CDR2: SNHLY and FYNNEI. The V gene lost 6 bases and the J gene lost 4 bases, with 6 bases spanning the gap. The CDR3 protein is CASSRRNEKLFF. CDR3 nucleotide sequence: TGTGCCAGCAGCAGGCGTAATGAAAAACTGTTTTTT.

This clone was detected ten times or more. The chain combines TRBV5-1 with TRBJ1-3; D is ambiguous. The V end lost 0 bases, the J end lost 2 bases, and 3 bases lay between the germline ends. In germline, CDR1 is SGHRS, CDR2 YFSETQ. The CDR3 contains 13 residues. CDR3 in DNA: TGCGCCAGCAGCTTGGGCCCTGGAAACACCATATATTTT. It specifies CASSLGPGNTIYF.

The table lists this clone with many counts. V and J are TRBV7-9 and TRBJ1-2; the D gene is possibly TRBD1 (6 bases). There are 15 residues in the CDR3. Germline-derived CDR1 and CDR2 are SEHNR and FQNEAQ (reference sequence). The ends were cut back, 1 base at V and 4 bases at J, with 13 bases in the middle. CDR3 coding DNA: TGTGCCAGCAGCTTAGGGACAGAGTCCTTCTATGGCTACACCTTC. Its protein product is CASSLGTESFYGYTF.

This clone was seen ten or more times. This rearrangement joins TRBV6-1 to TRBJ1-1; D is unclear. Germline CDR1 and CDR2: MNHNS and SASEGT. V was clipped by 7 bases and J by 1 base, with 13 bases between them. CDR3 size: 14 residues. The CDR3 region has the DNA TGTGCCAGCACTCGGGATGGATCGAACACTGAAGCTTTCTTT. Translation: CASTRDGSNTEAFF.

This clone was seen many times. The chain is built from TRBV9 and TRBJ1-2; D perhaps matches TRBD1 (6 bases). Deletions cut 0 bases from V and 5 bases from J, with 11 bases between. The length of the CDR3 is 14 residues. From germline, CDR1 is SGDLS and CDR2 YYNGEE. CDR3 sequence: CASSVEGDTYGYTF. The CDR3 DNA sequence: TGTGCCAGCAGCGTAGAGGGGGACACTTATGGCTACACCTTC. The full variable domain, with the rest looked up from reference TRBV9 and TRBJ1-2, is DSGVTQTPKHLITATGQRVTLRCSPRSGDLSVYWYQQSLDQGLQFLIQYYNGEERAKGNILERFSAQQFPDLHSELNLSSLELGDSALYFCASSVEGDTYGYTFGSGTRLTVV.

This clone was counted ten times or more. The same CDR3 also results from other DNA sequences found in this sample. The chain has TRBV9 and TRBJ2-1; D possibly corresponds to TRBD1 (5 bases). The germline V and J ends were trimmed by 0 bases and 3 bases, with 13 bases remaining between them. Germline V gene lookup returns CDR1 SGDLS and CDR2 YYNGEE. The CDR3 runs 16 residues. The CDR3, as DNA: TGTGCCAGCAGCGTAGCCGGGCAGGGATTCTACAATGAGCAGTTCTTC. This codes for CASSVAGQGFYNEQFF. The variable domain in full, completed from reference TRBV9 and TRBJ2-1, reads DSGVTQTPKHLITATGQRVTLRCSPRSGDLSVYWYQQSLDQGLQFLIQYYNGEERAKGNILERFSAQQFPDLHSELNLSSLELGDSALYFCASSVAGQGFYNEQFFGPGTRLTVL.

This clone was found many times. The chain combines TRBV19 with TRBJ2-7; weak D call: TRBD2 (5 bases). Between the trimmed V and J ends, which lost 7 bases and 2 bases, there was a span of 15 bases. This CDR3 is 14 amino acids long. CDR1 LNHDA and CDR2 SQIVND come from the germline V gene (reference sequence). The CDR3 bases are TGTGCCAGTACCTTGCGGGCTGGACCCTACGAGCAGTACTTC. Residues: CASTLRAGPYEQYF.

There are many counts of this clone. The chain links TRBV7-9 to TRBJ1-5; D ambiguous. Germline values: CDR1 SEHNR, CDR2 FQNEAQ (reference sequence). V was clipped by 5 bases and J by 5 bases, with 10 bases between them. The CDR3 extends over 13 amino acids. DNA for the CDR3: TGTGCCAGCAGCATCGGGAGCTATCAGCCCCAGCATTTT. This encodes CASSIGSYQPQHF.

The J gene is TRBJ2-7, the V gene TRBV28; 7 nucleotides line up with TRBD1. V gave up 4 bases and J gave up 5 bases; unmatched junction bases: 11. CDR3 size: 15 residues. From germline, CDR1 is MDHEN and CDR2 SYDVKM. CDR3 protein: CASSSDRVVANEQYF. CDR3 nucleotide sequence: TGTGCCAGCAGTTCCGACAGGGTCGTTGCTAACGAGCAGTACTTC.

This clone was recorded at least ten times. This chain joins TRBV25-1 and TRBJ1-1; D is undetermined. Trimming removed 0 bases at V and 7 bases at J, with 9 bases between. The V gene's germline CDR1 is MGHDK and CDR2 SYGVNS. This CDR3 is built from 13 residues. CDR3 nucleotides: TGTGCCAGCAGTGAATATCTAGGCAGTGAAGCTTTCTTT. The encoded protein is CASSEYLGSEAFF. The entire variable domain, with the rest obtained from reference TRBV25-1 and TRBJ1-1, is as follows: EADIYQTPRYLVIGTGKKITLECSQTMGHDKMYWYQQDPGMELHLIHYSYGVNSTEKGDLSSESTVSRIRTEHFPLTLESARPSHTSQYLCASSEYLGSEAFFGQGTRLTVV.

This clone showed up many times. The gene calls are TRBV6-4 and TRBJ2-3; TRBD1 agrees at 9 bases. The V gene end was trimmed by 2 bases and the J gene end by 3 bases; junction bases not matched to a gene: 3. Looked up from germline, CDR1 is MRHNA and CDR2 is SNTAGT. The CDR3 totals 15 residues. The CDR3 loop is CASSDGDRATDTQYF. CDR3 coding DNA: TGTGCCAGCAGTGACGGGGACAGGGCAACAGATACGCAGTATTTT.

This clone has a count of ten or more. This chain's CDR3 is CSAPGQGYSNEQFF. The CDR3 DNA reads as TGCAGCGCTCCGGGACAGGGATACTCCAATGAGCAGTTCTTC. The gene calls are TRBV29-1 and TRBJ2-1; 9 bases align to TRBD1. Germline lookup yields CDR1 SQVTM and CDR2 ANQGSEA. V lost 7 bases, J lost 6 bases, and 10 bases stayed unmatched. CDR3 length: 14 residues.